These 14 T cell receptor beta chains share one sample of origin, sequenced in a study of T cell responses to AZD1222 COVID-19 vaccine. The repertoire was sequenced with immunoSEQ multiplex PCR; TCRdb's copy has only in-frame clones and lacks some. This sample has approximately 120,000 clones; around nine tenths occur once, and the top ten carry 17%. The input for sequencing was peripheral blood, taken on day 0 of AZD1222 vaccination. The receptors come from an adult in good health.

The chain has TRBV28 and TRBJ1-2; a possible D gene is TRBD1 (5 bases). The CDR3 is made up of 14 amino acids. V lost 5 bases to trimming and J lost 4 bases, with 14 bases between them. CDR1 and CDR2 (germline): MDHEN, SYDVKM. The CDR3 region is CASSGDRLFYGYTF. CDR3 nucleotides: TGTGCCAGCAGTGGGGACCGGCTATTCTATGGCTACACCTTC.

V gene TRBV18 combines with J gene TRBJ2-3; the D gene is possibly TRBD1 (6 bases). This CDR3 contains 16 residues. Per the germline V gene, CDR1 is KGHSH and CDR2 is LQKENI. Trimming left V 2 bases short and J 6 bases short, with 18 bases between. DNA for the CDR3: TGTGCCAGCTCACCAGGCCGGGGCCAGGGGACGGATACGCAGTATTTT. This gives the protein CASSPGRGQGTDTQYF.

This rearrangement joins TRBV5-4 to TRBJ2-3; 7 nucleotides align to TRBD2. Germline values: CDR1 SGHNT, CDR2 YYREEE (reference sequence). J gave up 2 bases and V 2 bases, and 5 bases lay outside the gene matches. CDR3 length: 15 residues. CDR3 in DNA: TGTGCCAGCAGCTTTTCTAGCGGATTCACAGATACGCAGTATTTT. It specifies CASSFSSGFTDTQYF.

The V gene is TRBV6-2 or TRBV6-3, the J gene TRBJ2-1, with TRBD2 identical over 7 bases. The CDR3 is 17 amino acids. The germline CDR1 and CDR2 sequences are MNHEY and SVGEGT. Germline trimming cut 2 bases from V and 0 bases from J; bases unmatched to any gene: 7. CDR3 loop: CASSYPLGGSSYNEQFF. The CDR3 nucleotides are TGTGCCAGCAGTTACCCCCTCGGGGGGAGCTCCTACAATGAGCAGTTCTTC.

The rearrangement links TRBV5-1 to TRBJ1-6, with D possibly TRBD1 on 5 matching bases. Deletions cut 0 bases from V and 5 bases from J, with 9 bases between. Looked up from germline, CDR1 is SGHRS and CDR2 is YFSETQ. There are 15 residues in the CDR3. The DNA for the CDR3 is TGCGCCAGCAGCTTGGGAGGGGTCGATAATTCACCCCTCCACTTT. This gives the protein CASSLGGVDNSPLHF.

This chain links TRBV6-5 with TRBJ2-7, with TRBD1 matching over 7 bases. Germline CDR1 and CDR2: MNHEY and SVGAGI. V was pared by 7 bases and J by 2 bases, with 5 bases of the junction left unmatched. This CDR3 has 13 amino acids. In DNA form, the CDR3 reads TGTGCCAGCAAACGAGGACAGGCCTACGAGCAGTACTTC. Amino acids: CASKRGQAYEQYF.

The rearrangement uses TRBV18 and TRBJ1-6; maybe TRBD1 (5 bases). Germline CDR1 and CDR2: KGHSH and LQKENI. V lost 2 bases to trimming and J lost 0 bases, with 11 bases between them. The CDR3 has 17 residues. The CDR3 DNA reads TGTGCCAGCTCACCATCGAGGAGGGGCTCCTATAATTCACCCCTCCACTTT. Translated, it gives CASSPSRRGSYNSPLHF. The variable domain in full, completed from reference TRBV18 and TRBJ1-6, reads NAGVMQNPRHLVRRRGQEARLRCSPMKGHSHVYWYRQLPEEGLKFMVYLQKENIIDESGMPKERFSAEFPKEGPSILRIQQVVRGDSAAYFCASSPSRRGSYNSPLHFGNGTRLTVT.

This rearrangement joins TRBV7-3 to TRBJ2-5, with D possibly called TRBD1 or TRBD2 (5 bases each). CDR1 and CDR2 (germline): SGHTA, FQGTGA. This CDR3 contains 15 residues. Trimming stripped 5 bases from V and 4 bases from J, with 17 bases between. The CDR3 region is CASSPARGAVETQYF. The CDR3 DNA follows: TGTGCCAGCAGCCCCGCCCGAGGGGCCGTAGAGACCCAGTACTTC.

The chain links TRBV27 to TRBJ1-2, with TRBD1 as a possible D gene (5 bases). In germline, CDR1 is MNHEY, CDR2 SMNVEV (reference sequence). Trimming shortened V by 1 base and J by 8 bases, and 17 bases separated the two germline ends. This CDR3 is 15 amino acids long. The CDR3 bases are TGTGCCAGCAGTTTATTAGGTAGTGGCGGGGACGGCTACACCTTC. Amino acid sequence: CASSLLGSGGDGYTF.

The chain recombines TRBV7-3 with TRBJ2-1, with a weak D call TRBD2 (6 bases). Trimming stripped 5 bases from V and 4 bases from J, with 15 bases between. This CDR3 spans 15 amino acids. Germline values: CDR1 SGHTA, CDR2 FQGTGA. The CDR3 region has the DNA TGTGCCAGCAGCCTACGGCTAGCGAGTTACAATGAGCAGTTCTTC. It yields the protein CASSLRLASYNEQFF.

This clone came up a few times. The rearrangement joins TRBV5-6 to TRBJ2-7; a possible D gene is TRBD1 (5 bases). Trimming pared 1 base from V and 2 bases from J, leaving 10 bases between. This CDR3 has 14 residues. Germline V gene sequence: CDR1 SGHDT, CDR2 YYEEEE. Here the CDR3 reads CASSLFQGPYEQYF. CDR3 DNA: TGTGCCAGCAGCTTGTTTCAGGGCCCCTACGAGCAGTACTTC. The full variable domain, with the rest looked up from reference TRBV5-6 and TRBJ2-7, is DAGVTQSPTHLIKTRGQQVTLRCSPKSGHDTVSWYQQALGQGPQFIFQYYEEEERQRGNFPDRFSGHQFPNYSSELNVNALLLGDSALYLCASSLFQGPYEQYFGPGTRLTVT.

The chain is built from TRBV5-1 and TRBJ1-1; D is perhaps TRBD1 (6 bases). The CDR3 spans 16 residues. V shed 4 bases and J shed 3 bases, with 19 bases lying between them. Germline V gene lookup returns CDR1 SGHRS and CDR2 YFSETQ. The CDR3 DNA reads as TGCGCCAGCAGCCCCATCGCCGGGACATTGCACACTGAAGCTTTCTTT. Translation: CASSPIAGTLHTEAFF.

CDR3 DNA: TGTGCCAGCAGCACCCGGGGGAATAGGGCTGAAGCTTTCTTT. This encodes CASSTRGNRAEAFF. This chain connects TRBV5-4 to TRBJ1-1; D is perhaps TRBD1 (5 bases). The CDR3 loop spans 14 amino acids. The germline gives CDR1 SGHNT, CDR2 YYREEE (reference sequence). Between the trimmed V and J ends, which lost 4 bases and 6 bases, there was a span of 16 bases.

This clone appeared a single time. The rearrangement links TRBV7-3 to TRBJ1-1, with a weak D call TRBD1 (5 bases). Trimming removed 6 bases at V and 6 bases at J, with 14 bases between. The germline gives CDR1 SGHTA, CDR2 FQGTGA. This CDR3 is 13 amino acids long. CDR3 residues: CASSPRRGAEAFF. Here the CDR3 DNA reads TGTGCCAGCAGTCCCAGACGGGGGGCTGAAGCTTTCTTT. Drawing the rest from reference TRBV7-3 and TRBJ1-1, the complete variable domain is GAGVSQTPSNKVTEKGKYVELRCDPISGHTALYWYRQSLGQGPEFLIYFQGTGAADDSGLPNDRFFAVRPEGSVSTLKIQRTERGDSAVYLCASSPRRGAEAFFGQGTRLTVV.